The 9 T cell receptor beta chains below come from one sample, sequenced in a study of cytomegalovirus exposure and HLA in healthy donors. Profiled with immunoSEQ multiplex PCR; TCRdb holds only in-frame clones, not every one. The profile shows around 170,000 clones, around 85% of them singletons. The sequenced sample consisted of PBMCs. Receptor source: a man younger than 35 in good health and CMV-seropositive.

The CDR3 here is CATSTRDRGWNTEAFF. The CDR3 nucleotides are TGTGCCACCAGCACCCGGGACAGGGGTTGGAACACTGAAGCTTTCTTT. J is TRBJ1-1 and V is TRBV15; TRBD1 agrees at 10 bases. The CDR3 spans 16 residues. Germline V lookup: CDR1 LNHNV, CDR2 YYDKDF (reference sequence). Trimming took 4 bases from V and 1 from J; bases not matched to a gene: 6.

The chain combines TRBV7-9 with TRBJ1-1, with 9 bases matching TRBD1. The germline V gene has CDR1 SEHNR and CDR2 FQNEAQ (reference sequence). This CDR3 has 15 residues. V was pared by 5 bases and J by 5 bases, with 9 bases of the junction left unmatched. CDR3 loop: CASSPITGGGTEAFF. The CDR3 DNA is TGTGCCAGCAGCCCAATAACAGGGGGCGGGACTGAAGCTTTCTTT.

The CDR3 DNA is TGCGCCAGCAGCATAACAGGGGGGCCCTACGAGCAGTACTTC. Protein product: CASSITGGPYEQYF. The rearrangement uses TRBV5-1 and TRBJ2-7; 8 bases are a match to TRBD1. Germline V gene data show CDR1 as SGHRS and CDR2 as YFSETQ. CDR3 length: 14 residues. V gave up 4 bases and J gave up 2 bases; unmatched junction bases: 5.

This clone has just a few counts. The rearrangement links TRBV10-3 to TRBJ1-1; D uncertain. The CDR3 consists of 12 residues. CDR1 ENHRY and CDR2 SYGVKD come from the germline V gene. V was pared by 6 bases and J by 2 bases, with 7 bases between. Written as DNA, the CDR3 is TGTGCCATCAGGAGGGATAACACTGAAGCTTTCTTT. As protein: CAIRRDNTEAFF.

The V gene is TRBV18, the J gene TRBJ2-7; no clear D. Trimming took off 2 bases at V and 3 bases at J, with 11 bases between the two ends. In germline, CDR1 is KGHSH, CDR2 LQKENI. The CDR3 length is 14 residues. The CDR3 protein is CASSPSGEDYEQYF. DNA for the CDR3: TGTGCCAGCTCACCATCAGGTGAAGACTACGAGCAGTACTTC.

As DNA, the CDR3 is TGTGCCAGCAGCTTAGAACTCCTCGACCAAGAGACCCAGTACTTC. Protein product: CASSLELLDQETQYF. The chain couples TRBV11-2 to TRBJ2-5; D unclear. The ends were cut back, 0 bases at V and 0 bases at J, with 8 bases in the middle. The CDR3 is 15 residues long. The V gene's germline CDR1 is SGHAT and CDR2 FQNNGV.

The chain combines TRBV6-5 with TRBJ1-2; maybe TRBD1 (5 bases). The CDR3 contains 13 residues. V lost 0 bases and J 8 bases, leaving 10 bases between the germline ends. Germline assignment: CDR1 MNHEY and CDR2 SVGAGI. CDR3 in DNA: TGTGCCAGCAGTTACTCTGGGGGAGGGGGCTACACCTTC. Amino acid sequence: CASSYSGGGGYTF.

The chain couples TRBV7-6 to TRBJ1-1; maybe TRBD1 (5 bases). Germline assignment: CDR1 SGHVS and CDR2 FNYEAQ. The CDR3 length is 15 residues. Trimming cost V 5 bases and J 2 bases, with 15 bases left between them. CDR3 protein: CASSPSGGGNTEAFF. CDR3 in DNA: TGTGCCAGCAGCCCCTCGGGGGGAGGAAACACTGAAGCTTTCTTT.

The chain has TRBV5-1 and TRBJ1-3; 7 bases agree with TRBD1. CDR1 SGHRS and CDR2 YFSETQ come from the germline V gene. The J segment lost 2 bases and the V segment lost 4 bases, leaving 0 bases of the junction unmatched. The CDR3 is 13 amino acids. Here the CDR3 reads CASSGTAGNTIYF. In DNA form, the CDR3 reads TGCGCCAGCAGCGGGACAGCTGGAAACACCATATATTTT.